The rows below give T cell receptor beta chains drawn from one sample of a study of PD-L1 blockade in urothelial cancer. Profiling relied on immunoSEQ multiplex PCR, and the TCRdb table lists in-frame clones only, not all of them. In the table there are 75,000 to 95,000 clones, about 82% of which are singletons. The sample consisted of PBMCs, taken around atezolizumab (anti-PD-L1) treatment. Receptors were obtained from a man in his forties with urothelial cancer. CDR3s include the opening cysteine and the closing phenylalanine or tryptophan. Each record gives: V gene, CDR3 protein.

TRBV18 CASSPLRGSSYNEQFF
TRBV7-9 CASSPTGGYEQYF
TRBV9 CASSVGPTSVETQYF
TRBV29-1 CSVDIDRSFETQYF
TRBV14 CASSRRGAVGYNEQFF
TRBV7-9 CASSPQGTSTDTQYF
TRBV29-1 CSAGQGASDGYTF
TRBV11-1 CASSSGTSGTGELFF
TRBV5-8 CASSPRTGVETQYF
TRBV11-3 CASSFGGNEQFF
TRBV2 CASSDPDRPEETQYF
TRBV7-2 CASRGLTGPSYEQYF
TRBV7-8 CASSAIAREYNEQFF
TRBV5-1 CASSEGQLYEQYF
TRBV11-1 CASSPSGTGVNYGYTF
TRBV6-6 CASSYGVGLAKNIQYF
TRBV6-7 CASSYSRTGTGNEQFF
TRBV18 CASSQQRQGENEQFF
TRBV28 CASSPPGLAGRRETQYF
TRBV7-9 CASSLNGQVGTEAFF
TRBV18 CASSPVPGQGTPNTGELFF
TRBV6-1 CASSVRHANEQFF
TRBV5-1 CASSQGQSSNQPQHF